This entry features one T cell receptor (beta chain) sequence. The specificity of this receptor is unknown. Qualities for individual bases were not recorded, and no much larger clone is one base off. The CDR3 measures 15 amino acids from cysteine to phenylalanine. Of the read, only the CDR3 DNA is kept; its 45 bases are in frame from base 1. V is pruned by 6 bases and J by 3 bases, leaving 14 bases of the junction without a gene match. Looking up the germline V gene yields CDR1 SQVTM and CDR2 ANQGSEA. From each donor, a single peripheral blood sample of around 120 mL on average was drawn into heparinised tubes. Using a panel that included CD45RO, CCR7, CD25, CD127, CD95 and CD27, naive, central memory, regulatory and stem cell-like memory CD4+ T cells were sorted on a BD FACSAria II. A purity above 95% was achieved for all sorted populations. PBMCs were separated immediately by Lymphoprep density gradient centrifugation and were stained directly, without being cultured. So that batch effects would be minimized, each experiment stained and sorted samples in pairs, pairing one healthy donor with one patient.

The High Capacity cDNA Reverse Transcription Kit was used to reverse transcribe all of the isolated RNA, meaning that expressed TCRB transcripts were what got sequenced. For stem cell-like memory T cell samples, survey-depth immunoSEQ sequencing was used, averaging about 930,000 total reads per sample. After sorted cells were lysed in RLT buffer, RNA was extracted with DNase-treated RNeasy Micro or Mini kits, with the choice depending on cell number. Each cell subset was processed separately to prevent cross-contamination, with patient and healthy donor samples processed together. The immunoSEQ multiplex PCR was used to amplify TCRB sequences from cDNA, yielding 87-bp fragments that span the CDR3 region. Amplicons were sequenced on the Illumina HiSeq platform. The paper's processing steps were these. PCR bias was corrected computationally using synthetic template baselines, and reads within Hamming distance 2 were collapsed, with unmergeable singletons discarded. Reads were aligned against IMGT to assign V, D and J genes, CDR3 length and insertions or deletions at six rearrangement sites. Within each subset, clonotype counts were normalized to sorted cell number, after which true diversity and Gini coefficients were computed with the tcR R package. The overlap coefficient, calculated on TCRB nucleotide sequences, was used to measure repertoire sharing. TCRdb re-hosts the immuneACCESS table, in-frame sequences only. Its copies lack some clones; in the studies checked, an unresolved V gene accounts for under half of them, and the cause for the rest is not known. The V and J calls and clone size were taken over from that table, and D and trimming were inferred from the DNA. Here the sample has over 40,000 clones; 50% occur a single time. The ten largest clonotypes hold more than 0.2% of the sample.

The entry originates in a study of beta chain features in type 1 diabetes (dated by TCRdb to 2016 to 2019). Background on the whole study: Mean age, gender distribution, total cell number and subset yield were not different between patients and healthy donors. The study compared TCRB repertoires of sorted circulating CD4+ T cell subsets between recently diagnosed type 1 diabetes patients and matched healthy donors. Naive and central memory subsets were obtained from all 28 donors, but regulatory and stem cell-like memory subsets were isolated from only 8 patients and about eight healthy donors. A total of around 110,000,000 sorted cells were examined across all samples, and RNA yield correlated strongly with the number of cells per subset. The study at large found these results: At VDJ recombination sites, type 1 diabetes patients had fewer insertions and more deleted nucleotides, which implies abnormalities in thymic rearrangement. Shorter templates might be favored by PCR, yet because patient and control samples were amplified and corrected together, any such skew would affect both groups equally. Because small numbers of individuals were included in the HLA sub-analyses, any influence of HLA type on TCRB rearrangement was left unresolved. Because cDNA rather than genomic DNA was sequenced, highly expressing activated cells could have been over-represented, although no difference in activation and CD3 levels was found between groups. Type 1 diabetes patients showed a moderate but significant shortening of TCRB CDR3 length in all four CD4+ subsets. Naive, central memory and regulatory TCRB repertoires appeared to be more alike among patients than among healthy donors.

This chain joins TRBV29-1 to TRBJ2-7; 7 nucleotides in the junction match TRBD2. The sequencing sample was made of stem cell memory CD4+ T cells from blood. Explained via the paper, the cell subset or site label denotes: stem cell-like memory CD4+ T cells. This clonotype was sampled from a woman younger than 45 in good health. The CDR3 sequence is CSVGGDKGWDYEQYF. The nucleotides read TGCAGCGTGGGGGGGGATAAGGGCTGGGACTACGAGCAGTACTTC.